These 17 T cell receptor beta chains were all obtained from the same sample, sequenced in a study of blood T cell repertoires in COVID-19. Profiled with immunoSEQ multiplex PCR; TCRdb holds only in-frame clones, not every one. The table includes 110,000 to 150,000 clones, roughly 78% detected once. The sequenced material came from PBMCs or T cells enriched from blood (not recorded which). Receptors originate from a woman aged 50 to 60 who had recovered from COVID-19.

CDR3 nucleotides: TGTGCCAGCTCCACGGCAGGCAGGGCCCTAGGTAGCCTCCACTTT. The encoded protein is CASSTAGRALGSLHF. The rearrangement joins TRBV28 to TRBJ1-6, with D possibly being TRBD1 (5 bases). The V gene's germline CDR1 is MDHEN and CDR2 SYDVKM. CDR3 length equals 15 residues. Trimming removed 8 bases from V and 15 bases from J, with 26 bases in between.

The V call is TRBV6-5, the J call TRBJ2-3, with 7 bases identical to TRBD1. The V and J ends lost 5 bases and 4 bases, in that order; junction bases with no gene match: 9. Germline CDR1 MNHEY, CDR2 SVGAGI. This CDR3 is 15 amino acids long. The CDR3 protein is CASSRQGPYADTQYF. CDR3 bases: TGTGCCAGCAGTCGACAGGGCCCATATGCAGATACGCAGTATTTT.

This sequence joins TRBV18 and TRBJ2-5, with D possibly matching TRBD2 (5 bases). CDR1 and CDR2 (germline): KGHSH, LQKENI. The CDR3 runs 15 residues. V was trimmed by 3 bases and J by 7 bases, leaving 18 bases between them. CDR3 DNA sequence: TGTGCCAGCTCACCTCAAAGGACCGGCCGGGGGACCCAGTACTTC. Translating gives CASSPQRTGRGTQYF. The full variable domain, its missing parts supplied by reference TRBV18 and TRBJ2-5, is NAGVMQNPRHLVRRRGQEARLRCSPMKGHSHVYWYRQLPEEGLKFMVYLQKENIIDESGMPKERFSAEFPKEGPSILRIQQVVRGDSAAYFCASSPQRTGRGTQYFGPGTRLLVL.

This rearrangement joins TRBV7-2 to TRBJ2-2; 9 nucleotides agree with TRBD2. Germline lookup yields CDR1 SGHTA and CDR2 FQGNSA. Trimming took 1 base from V and 14 from J; bases not matched to a gene: 8. CDR3 length: 14 residues. CDR3 loop: CASSLGSSGTNLFF. The CDR3 nucleotides read TGTGCCAGCAGCTTAGGTTCTAGCGGGACAAACCTGTTTTTT.

This sequence joins TRBV5-1 and TRBJ1-1, with D possibly matching TRBD1 (5 bases). V was pared by 0 bases and J by 7 bases, with 25 bases between. CDR3 size: 18 residues. Per germline, CDR1 SGHRS and CDR2 YFSETQ. The CDR3 spells CASSLGRGVEAHTGEAFF. DNA of the CDR3: TGCGCCAGCAGCTTGGGCCGGGGGGTGGAGGCACACACCGGTGAAGCTTTCTTT.

The chain joins TRBV7-8 to TRBJ1-4; 7 nucleotides match TRBD1. Germline V CDR1 and CDR2: SGHVS, FQNEAQ. This CDR3 region has 15 residues. V shed 6 bases and J 6 bases; nucleotides not matched to a gene: 10. The CDR3 is CASSSRRDSDEKLFF. CDR3 nucleotide sequence: TGTGCCAGCAGTTCGCGCCGGGACAGCGATGAAAAACTGTTTTTT.

V gene TRBV5-1 combines with J gene TRBJ1-3; no reliable D call. The CDR3 is made up of 16 amino acids. The ends were cut back, 0 bases at V and 4 bases at J, with 14 bases in the middle. CDR1 is SGHRS and CDR2 is YFSETQ in the germline V gene. The CDR3 reads CASSLGPPGSGNTIYF. The CDR3, as DNA: TGCGCCAGCAGCTTGGGTCCGCCAGGTTCGGGAAACACCATATATTTT.

This clone was observed a single time. The gene calls are TRBV28 and TRBJ2-5; 8 nucleotides line up with TRBD1. Per germline, CDR1 MDHEN and CDR2 SYDVKM. The CDR3 length is 14 residues. J gave up 4 bases and V 7 bases, and 8 bases lay outside the gene matches. For the CDR3, the DNA is TGTGCCAGCACCTACTCAGGGGGCGCAGAGACCCAGTACTTC. Encoded protein: CASTYSGGAETQYF.

This chain joins TRBV11-2 and TRBJ1-4, with 8 bases identical to TRBD1. Germline V lookup: CDR1 SGHAT, CDR2 FQNNGV. After removal of 0 bases from V and 4 bases from J, the junction contained 7 bases not matched to a gene. This CDR3 is 17 amino acids long. The CDR3 is CASSLDETGVFNEKLFF. CDR3 nucleotides: TGTGCCAGCAGCTTAGACGAGACAGGGGTCTTTAATGAAAAACTGTTTTTT. Full variable domain (outside the CDR3, taken from reference TRBV11-2 and TRBJ1-4): EAGVAQSPRYKIIEKRQSVAFWCNPISGHATLYWYQQILGQGPKLLIQFQNNGVVDDSQLPKDRFSAERLKGVDSTLKIQPAKLEDSAVYLCASSLDETGVFNEKLFFGSGTQLSVL.

The genes are TRBV11-3 and TRBJ2-1; TRBD2 aligns across 8 bases. The CDR3 runs to 15 residues. Germline V gene sequence: CDR1 SGHNT, CDR2 YENEEA. V lost 3 bases and J lost 0; bases outside the gene matches: 1. DNA of the CDR3: TGTGCCAGCAGCTTCCGGGGGGGCTCCTACAATGAGCAGTTCTTC. The encoded protein is CASSFRGGSYNEQFF.

V usage is TRBV3-1 (or the pseudogene TRBV3-2) and J usage is TRBJ2-1, with 8 positions matching TRBD2. Germline V lookup: CDR1 LGHDT, CDR2 YNNKEL (reference sequence). CDR3 length: 22 amino acids. V was clipped by 0 bases and J by 8 bases; unmatched bases: 27. Written as DNA, the CDR3 is TGTGCCAGCAGCCAAGACCGTCGGGGGGGCTCATCCCATCCCCTATCCCACCATGAGCAGTTCTTC. Protein: CASSQDRRGGSSHPLSHHEQFF.

The V gene is TRBV2, the J gene TRBJ2-1; no reliable D call. The CDR3 is 14 amino acids. CDR1 is SNHLY and CDR2 is FYNNEI in the germline V gene. V was trimmed by 5 bases and J by 2 bases, leaving 10 bases between them. Here the CDR3 reads CASSLQITYNEQFF. The CDR3 DNA sequence: TGTGCCAGCAGTTTACAGATCACCTACAATGAGCAGTTCTTC.

The chain links TRBV6-5 to TRBJ2-3, with 7 nucleotides matching TRBD2. CDR1 and CDR2 from the germline V gene are MNHEY and SVGAGI. The CDR3 runs to 15 residues. Trimming at V came to 3 bases and at J to 1 base, leaving 4 bases not matched to a gene. The CDR3 coding sequence is TGTGCCAGCAGTTATATGGGACTACGCACAGATACGCAGTATTTT. This gives the protein CASSYMGLRTDTQYF.

A single count supports this clone. The gene calls are TRBV28 and TRBJ1-1; D gene ambiguous. Germline assignment: CDR1 MDHEN and CDR2 SYDVKM. V lost 6 bases and J 1 base, leaving 18 bases between the germline ends. The CDR3 runs 16 residues. The CDR3 loop is CASSYARAGGNTEAFF. In DNA form, the CDR3 reads TGTGCCAGCAGCTACGCTCGGGCGGGCGGGAACACTGAAGCTTTCTTT. Together with reference TRBV28 and TRBJ1-1, the CDR3 gives the full variable domain: DVKVTQSSRYLVKRTGEKVFLECVQDMDHENMFWYRQDPGLGLRLIYFSYDVKMKEKGDIPEGYSVSREKKERFSLILESASTNQTSMYLCASSYARAGGNTEAFFGQGTRLTVV.

The chain joins TRBV29-1 to TRBJ2-1; D perhaps matches TRBD2 (6 bases). The CDR3 extends over 16 amino acids. The ends were cut back, 0 bases at V and 8 bases at J, with 20 bases in the middle. Looked up from germline, CDR1 is SQVTM and CDR2 is ANQGSEA. CDR3 in amino acids: CSVEDPLAELMDEQFF. The CDR3 DNA is TGCAGCGTTGAAGATCCACTAGCTGAACTAATGGATGAGCAGTTCTTC.

The rearrangement uses TRBV10-3 and TRBJ2-2, with 9 nucleotides matching TRBD2. The CDR3 consists of 17 residues. With 10 bases clipped from V and 0 bases from J, the junction kept 12 bases outside the gene matches. Per germline, CDR1 ENHRY and CDR2 SYGVKD. The CDR3 reads CATDPHSGGSNTGELFF. CDR3 in DNA: TGTGCCACCGACCCTCATAGCGGGGGCTCGAACACCGGGGAGCTGTTTTTT.

V and J are TRBV10-2 and TRBJ2-4; tentative D call: TRBD2 (5 bases). Germline CDR1 is WSHSY and CDR2 is SAAADI. V was trimmed by 0 bases and J by 1 base, leaving 7 bases between them. The CDR3 is 15 residues long. This chain's CDR3 is CASSESRVAKNIQYF. The DNA for the CDR3 is TGCGCCAGCAGTGAGTCGCGGGTGGCCAAAAACATTCAGTACTTC.